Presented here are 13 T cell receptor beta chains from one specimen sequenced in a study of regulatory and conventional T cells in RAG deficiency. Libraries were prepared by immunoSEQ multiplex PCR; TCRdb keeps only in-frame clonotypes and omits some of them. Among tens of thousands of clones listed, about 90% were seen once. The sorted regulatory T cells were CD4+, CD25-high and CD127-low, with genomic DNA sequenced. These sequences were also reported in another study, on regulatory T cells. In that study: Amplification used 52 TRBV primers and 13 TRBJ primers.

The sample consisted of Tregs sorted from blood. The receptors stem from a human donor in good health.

The CDR3 nucleotides read TGCGCCAGCAGCCAAGATCAAGGTACTACCATATATTTT. Translation: CASSQDQGTTIYF. The V and J genes are TRBV4-1 and TRBJ1-3; D unclear. Per germline, CDR1 MGHRA and CDR2 YSYEKL. Between the trimmed V and J ends, which lost 0 bases and 10 bases, there was a span of 10 bases. The CDR3 runs 13 residues.

The CDR3 spells CASSWGQGNGYTF. In DNA form, the CDR3 reads TGTGCCAGCAGTTGGGGACAGGGCAACGGCTACACCTTC. The rearrangement links TRBV28 to TRBJ1-2, with 9 positions matching TRBD1. Unmatched junction bases numbered 5, after V lost 4 bases and J lost 8 bases. The CDR3 consists of 13 residues. Looked up from germline, CDR1 is MDHEN and CDR2 is SYDVKM.

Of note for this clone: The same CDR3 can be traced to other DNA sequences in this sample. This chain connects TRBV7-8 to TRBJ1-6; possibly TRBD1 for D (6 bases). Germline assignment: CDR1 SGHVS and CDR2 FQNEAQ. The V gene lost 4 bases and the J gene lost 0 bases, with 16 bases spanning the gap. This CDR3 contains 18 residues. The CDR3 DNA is TGTGCCAGCAGCTCAACCATGACGGGGGCCTCCTATAATTCACCCCTCCACTTT. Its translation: CASSSTMTGASYNSPLHF.

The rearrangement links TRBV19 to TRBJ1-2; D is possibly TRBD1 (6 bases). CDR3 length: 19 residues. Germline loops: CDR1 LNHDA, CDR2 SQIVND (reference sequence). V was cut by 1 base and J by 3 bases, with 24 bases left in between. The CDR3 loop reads CASSIGIRPARYRDYGYTF. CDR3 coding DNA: TGTGCCAGTAGTATAGGAATTCGGCCCGCCCGGTACAGGGACTATGGCTACACCTTC.

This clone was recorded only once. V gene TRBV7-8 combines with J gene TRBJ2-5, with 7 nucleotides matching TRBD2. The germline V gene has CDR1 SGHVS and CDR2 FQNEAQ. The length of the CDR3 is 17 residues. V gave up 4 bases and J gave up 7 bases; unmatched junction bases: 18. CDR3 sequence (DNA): TGTGCCAGCAGCTCCGGCTTTGCGGGGGACCCGGGATGGACCCAGTACTTC. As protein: CASSSGFAGDPGWTQYF.

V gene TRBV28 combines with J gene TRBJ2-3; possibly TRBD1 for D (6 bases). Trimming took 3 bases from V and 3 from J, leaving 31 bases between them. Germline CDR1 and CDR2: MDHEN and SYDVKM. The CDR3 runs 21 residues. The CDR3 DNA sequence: TGTGCCAGCAGTTTTGAGACAACAGGGCGGTTTTCTACTGTGAATACAGATACGCAGTATTTT. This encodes CASSFETTGRFSTVNTDTQYF.

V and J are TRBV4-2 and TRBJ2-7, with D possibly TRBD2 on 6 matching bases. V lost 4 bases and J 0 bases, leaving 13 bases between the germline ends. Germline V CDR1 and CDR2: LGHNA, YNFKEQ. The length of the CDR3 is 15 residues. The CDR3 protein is CASSPRDGSSYEQYF. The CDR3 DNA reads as TGTGCCAGCAGCCCCCGGGACGGGAGCTCCTACGAGCAGTACTTC.

CDR3 bases: TGTGCCAGCAGCGTAGCTGGAACTGAAGCTTTCTTT. Protein: CASSVAGTEAFF. The chain uses TRBV9 and TRBJ1-1, with D hard to call. Trimming cost V 0 bases and J 5 bases, with 5 bases left between them. There are 12 residues in the CDR3. Germline lookup yields CDR1 SGDLS and CDR2 YYNGEE.

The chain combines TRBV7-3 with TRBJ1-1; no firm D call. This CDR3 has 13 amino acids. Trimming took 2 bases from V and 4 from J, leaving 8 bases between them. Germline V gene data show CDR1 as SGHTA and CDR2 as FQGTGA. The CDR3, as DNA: TGTGCCAGCAGCTTAGACCGGGGCACTGAAGCTTTCTTT. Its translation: CASSLDRGTEAFF.

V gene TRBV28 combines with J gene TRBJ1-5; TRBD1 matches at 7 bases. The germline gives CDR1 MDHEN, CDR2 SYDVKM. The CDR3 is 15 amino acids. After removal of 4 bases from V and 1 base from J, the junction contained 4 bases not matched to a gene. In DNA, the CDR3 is TGTGCCAGCAGTTCGACAGGGTTCAGCAATCAGCCCCAGCATTTT. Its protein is CASSSTGFSNQPQHF.

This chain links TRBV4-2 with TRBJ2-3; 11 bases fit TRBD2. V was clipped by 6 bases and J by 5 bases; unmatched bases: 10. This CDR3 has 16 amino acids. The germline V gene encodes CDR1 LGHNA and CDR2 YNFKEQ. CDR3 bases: TGTGCCAGCAGTAACATAGCGGGGGGGTACCGAGATACGCAGTATTTT. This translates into CASSNIAGGYRDTQYF.

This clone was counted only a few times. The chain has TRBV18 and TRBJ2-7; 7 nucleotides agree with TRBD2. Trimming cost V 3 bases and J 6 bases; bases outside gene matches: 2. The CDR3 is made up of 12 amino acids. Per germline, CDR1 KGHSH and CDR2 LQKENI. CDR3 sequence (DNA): TGTGCCAGCTCACCGGGAGGGGCCGAGCAGTACTTC. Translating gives CASSPGGAEQYF.

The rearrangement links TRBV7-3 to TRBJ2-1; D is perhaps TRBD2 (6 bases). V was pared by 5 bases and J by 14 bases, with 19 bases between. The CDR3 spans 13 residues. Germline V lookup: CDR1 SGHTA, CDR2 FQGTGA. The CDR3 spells CASSPSWQAGKFF. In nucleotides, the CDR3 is TGTGCCAGCAGCCCCTCGTGGCAGGCGGGGAAGTTCTTC.